This T cell receptor beta chain appears in the sequencing data of a study of cytomegalovirus exposure and HLA in healthy donors. The V end lost 2 bases, the J end lost 0 bases, and 7 bases lay between the germline ends. The CDR3 loop spans 14 amino acids. CDR1 is SGDLS, CDR2 YYNGEE, per germline. This clone appeared a single time. Its antigen is currently unknown. The same CDR3 arises from other DNA sequences in this sample as well. The PCR was carried out with 60 Vbeta primers and 13 Jbeta primers. As originally analysed: Unique TCR beta chains numbered around 80 million in a later analysis, with roughly 10 million shared. The data were produced by immunoSEQ multiplex PCR, yet TCRdb's version contains in-frame clones alone and is incomplete. V, J and clone size were drawn from that table, and D and trimming were deduced from the DNA. Among roughly 170,000 clones, 75% to 85% were seen once, and the ten largest hold about 2.2%.

Whole-study results and caveats: An analysis was carried out later, and it reportedly showed fewer N-insertions in an Asian-associated ancestry cluster than the approximately 670-donor mean.

The sequenced sample consisted of PBMCs. The genes are TRBV9 and TRBJ2-3, with a possible D match to TRBD1 (6 bases). This TCR derives from a young woman in good health and CMV-seronegative. The CDR3, as DNA: TGTGCCAGCAGCGTGACAGGAAGCACAGATACGCAGTATTTT. Translated, it gives CASSVTGSTDTQYF. Looking up the rest from reference TRBV9 and TRBJ2-3 gives the full variable domain: DSGVTQTPKHLITATGQRVTLRCSPRSGDLSVYWYQQSLDQGLQFLIQYYNGEERAKGNILERFSAQQFPDLHSELNLSSLELGDSALYFCASSVTGSTDTQYFGPGTRLTVL.